The clone carrying this T cell receptor beta chain was seen a single time. This CDR3 has 18 amino acids. Unmatched junction bases numbered 8, after V lost 1 base and J lost 0 bases. Germline-derived CDR1 and CDR2 are LGHDT and YNNKEL (reference sequence). The data were taken from a study of blood T cell repertoires in COVID-19. Profiling relied on immunoSEQ multiplex PCR, and the TCRdb table lists in-frame clones only, not all of them. This sample yields 50,000 or so clones, of which more than 80% are seen a single time; 16% belongs to the top ten. The sequencing sample was made of peripheral blood. The sequence derives from a human donor in a cohort sampled during active COVID-19. J is TRBJ1-3 and V is TRBV3-1 (or the pseudogene TRBV3-2); 8 bases line up with TRBD1. CDR3 sequence: CASSQGTGFRASGNTIYF. CDR3 nucleotide sequence: TGTGCCAGCAGCCAAGGGACAGGGTTTCGGGCCTCTGGAAACACCATATATTTT.